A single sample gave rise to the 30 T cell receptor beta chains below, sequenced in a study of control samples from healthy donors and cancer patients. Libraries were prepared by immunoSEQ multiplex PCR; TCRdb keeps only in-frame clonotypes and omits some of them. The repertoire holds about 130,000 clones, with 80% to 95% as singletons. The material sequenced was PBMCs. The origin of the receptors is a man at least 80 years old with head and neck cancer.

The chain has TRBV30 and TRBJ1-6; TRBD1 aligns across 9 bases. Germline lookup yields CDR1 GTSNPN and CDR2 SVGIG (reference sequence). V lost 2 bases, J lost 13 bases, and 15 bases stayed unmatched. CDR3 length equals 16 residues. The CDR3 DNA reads TGTGCCTGGAGTCGTCCCGGTGGGACAGGGCGTTTGCCCCTCCACTTT. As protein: CAWSRPGGTGRLPLHF.

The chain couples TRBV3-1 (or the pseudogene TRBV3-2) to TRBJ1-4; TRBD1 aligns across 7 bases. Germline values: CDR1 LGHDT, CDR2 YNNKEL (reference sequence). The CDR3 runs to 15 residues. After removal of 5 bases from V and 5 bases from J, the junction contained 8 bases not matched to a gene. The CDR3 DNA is TGTGCCAGCAGCGCCCCGGGACAGCGGAATGAAAAACTGTTTTTT. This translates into CASSAPGQRNEKLFF.

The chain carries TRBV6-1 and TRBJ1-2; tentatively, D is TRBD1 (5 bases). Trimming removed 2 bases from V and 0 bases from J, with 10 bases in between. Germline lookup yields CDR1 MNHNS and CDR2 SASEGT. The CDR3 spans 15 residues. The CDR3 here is CASSEMGQPNYGYTF. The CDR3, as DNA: TGTGCCAGCAGTGAAATGGGGCAACCTAACTATGGCTACACCTTC.

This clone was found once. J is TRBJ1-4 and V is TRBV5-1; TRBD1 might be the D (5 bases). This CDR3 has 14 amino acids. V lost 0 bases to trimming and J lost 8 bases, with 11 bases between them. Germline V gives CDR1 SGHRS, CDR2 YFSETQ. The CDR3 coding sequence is TGCGCCAGCAGCTTGGAGCGGGGGGACGAAAAACTGTTTTTT. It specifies CASSLERGDEKLFF. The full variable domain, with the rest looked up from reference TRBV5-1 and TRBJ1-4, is KAGVTQTPRYLIKTRGQQVTLSCSPISGHRSVSWYQQTPGQGLQFLFEYFSETQRNKGNFPGRFSGRQFSNSRSEMNVSTLELGDSALYLCASSLERGDEKLFFGSGTQLSVL.

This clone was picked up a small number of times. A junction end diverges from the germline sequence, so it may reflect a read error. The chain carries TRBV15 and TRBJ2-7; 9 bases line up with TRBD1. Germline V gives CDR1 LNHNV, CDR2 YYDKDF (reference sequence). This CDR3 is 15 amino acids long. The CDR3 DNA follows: TGTGCCACCAGAAGAGGGGGACAGGGATTCTACGAGCAGTACTTC. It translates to CATRRGGQGFYEQYF.

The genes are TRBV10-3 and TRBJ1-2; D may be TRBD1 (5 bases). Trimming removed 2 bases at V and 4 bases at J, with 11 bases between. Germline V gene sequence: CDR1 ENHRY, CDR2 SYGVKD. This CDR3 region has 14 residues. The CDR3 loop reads CAISEVGEVYGYTF. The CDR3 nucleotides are TGTGCCATCAGTGAGGTGGGGGAGGTCTATGGCTACACCTTC.

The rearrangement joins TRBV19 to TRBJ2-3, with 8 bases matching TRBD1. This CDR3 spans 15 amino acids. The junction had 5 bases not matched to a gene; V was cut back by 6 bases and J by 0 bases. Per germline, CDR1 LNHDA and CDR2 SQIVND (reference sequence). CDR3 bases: TGTGCCAGTAGGACAGGGGATCTAAGCACAGATACGCAGTATTTT. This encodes CASRTGDLSTDTQYF. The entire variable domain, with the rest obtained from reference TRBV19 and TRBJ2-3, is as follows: DGGITQSPKYLFRKEGQNVTLSCEQNLNHDAMYWYRQDPGQGLRLIYYSQIVNDFQKGDIAEGYSVSREKKESFPLTVTSAQKNPTAFYLCASRTGDLSTDTQYFGPGTRLTVL.

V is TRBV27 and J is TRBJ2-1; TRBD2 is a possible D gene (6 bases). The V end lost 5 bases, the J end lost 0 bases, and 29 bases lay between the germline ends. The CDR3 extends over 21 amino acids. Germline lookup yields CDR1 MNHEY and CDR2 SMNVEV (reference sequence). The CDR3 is CASSPRGWQGAPPSSYNEQFF. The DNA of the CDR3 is TGTGCCAGCAGTCCCCGGGGGTGGCAGGGAGCTCCTCCGAGCTCCTACAATGAGCAGTTCTTC.

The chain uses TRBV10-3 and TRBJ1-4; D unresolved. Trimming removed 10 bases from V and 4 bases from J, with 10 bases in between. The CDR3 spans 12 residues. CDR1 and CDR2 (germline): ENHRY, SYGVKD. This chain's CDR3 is CATGRSNEKLFF. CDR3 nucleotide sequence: TGTGCCACCGGACGGAGTAATGAAAAACTGTTTTTT.

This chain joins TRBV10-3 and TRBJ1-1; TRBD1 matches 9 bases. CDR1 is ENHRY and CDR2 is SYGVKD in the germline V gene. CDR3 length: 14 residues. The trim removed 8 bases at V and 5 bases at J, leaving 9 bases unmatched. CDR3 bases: TGTGCCATCCGGTGGGGCGGACAGGGGACTGAAGCTTTCTTT. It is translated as CAIRWGGQGTEAFF.

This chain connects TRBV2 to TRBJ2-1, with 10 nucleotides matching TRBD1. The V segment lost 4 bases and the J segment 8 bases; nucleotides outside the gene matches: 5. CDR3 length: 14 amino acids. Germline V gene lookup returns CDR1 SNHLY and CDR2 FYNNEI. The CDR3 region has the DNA TGTGCCAGCAGTGGGGACAGGGGAGGACATGAGCAGTTCTTC. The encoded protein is CASSGDRGGHEQFF. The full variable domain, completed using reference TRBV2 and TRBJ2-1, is EPEVTQTPSHQVTQMGQEVILRCVPISNHLYFYWYRQILGQKVEFLVSFYNNEISEKSEIFDDQFSVERPDGSNFTLKIRSTKLEDSAMYFCASSGDRGGHEQFFGPGTRLTVL.

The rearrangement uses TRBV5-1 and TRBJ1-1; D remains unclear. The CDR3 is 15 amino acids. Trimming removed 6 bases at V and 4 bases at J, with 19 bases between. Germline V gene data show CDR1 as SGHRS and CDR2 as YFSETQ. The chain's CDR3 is CASTPTSPLGTEAFF. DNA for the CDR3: TGCGCCAGCACACCCACTTCCCCTCTGGGCACTGAAGCTTTCTTT.

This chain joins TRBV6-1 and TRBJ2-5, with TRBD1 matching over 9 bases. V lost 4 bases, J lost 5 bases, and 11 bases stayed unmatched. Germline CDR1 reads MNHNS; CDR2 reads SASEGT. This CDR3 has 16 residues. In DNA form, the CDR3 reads TGTGCCAGCAGTGGCTTAACAGGGGGCGCCGGGGAGACCCAGTACTTC. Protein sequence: CASSGLTGGAGETQYF.

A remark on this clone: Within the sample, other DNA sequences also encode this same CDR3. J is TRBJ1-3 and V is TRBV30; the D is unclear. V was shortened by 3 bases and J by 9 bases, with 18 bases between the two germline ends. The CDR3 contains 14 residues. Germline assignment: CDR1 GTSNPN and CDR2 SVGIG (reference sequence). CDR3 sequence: CAWSLLEGLGTIYF. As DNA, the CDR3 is TGTGCCTGGAGCTTGTTGGAGGGTCTCGGCACCATATATTTT.

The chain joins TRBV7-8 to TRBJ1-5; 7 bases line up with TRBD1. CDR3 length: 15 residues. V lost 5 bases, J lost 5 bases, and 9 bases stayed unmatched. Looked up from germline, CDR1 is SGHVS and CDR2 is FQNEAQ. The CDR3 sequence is CASSQGQAWYQPQHF. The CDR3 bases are TGTGCCAGCAGCCAAGGACAGGCGTGGTATCAGCCCCAGCATTTT.

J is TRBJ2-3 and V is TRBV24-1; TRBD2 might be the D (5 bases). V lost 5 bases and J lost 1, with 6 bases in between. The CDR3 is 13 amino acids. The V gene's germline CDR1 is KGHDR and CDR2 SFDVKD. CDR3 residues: CATSAGGTDTQYF. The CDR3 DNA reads TGTGCCACCAGTGCCGGGGGCACAGATACGCAGTATTTT.

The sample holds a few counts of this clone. CDR3 amino acids: CASASVGSGNTIYF. The CDR3 coding sequence is TGTGCCAGCGCATCCGTGGGATCTGGAAACACCATATATTTT. The V and J genes are TRBV6-5 and TRBJ1-3; D uncertain. Germline V CDR1 and CDR2: MNHEY, SVGAGI. The CDR3 sequence is 14 residues long. The V gene lost 8 bases and the J gene lost 1 base, with 12 bases spanning the gap.

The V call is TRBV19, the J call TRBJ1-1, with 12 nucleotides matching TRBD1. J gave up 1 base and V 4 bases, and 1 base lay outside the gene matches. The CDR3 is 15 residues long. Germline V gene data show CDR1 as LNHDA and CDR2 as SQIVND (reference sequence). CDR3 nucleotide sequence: TGTGCCAGTAGTACGGGACAGGGGGCGAACACTGAAGCTTTCTTT. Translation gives CASSTGQGANTEAFF.

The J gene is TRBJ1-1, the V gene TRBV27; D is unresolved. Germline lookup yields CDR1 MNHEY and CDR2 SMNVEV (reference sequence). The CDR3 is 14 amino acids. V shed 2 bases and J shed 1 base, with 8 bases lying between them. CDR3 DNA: TGTGCCAGCAGTTTAAGACGGAAGAACACTGAAGCTTTCTTT. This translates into CASSLRRKNTEAFF.

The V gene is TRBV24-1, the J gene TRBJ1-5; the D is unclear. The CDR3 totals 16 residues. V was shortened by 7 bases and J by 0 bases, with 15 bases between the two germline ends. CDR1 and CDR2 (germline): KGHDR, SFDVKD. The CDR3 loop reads CATSPADSTSNQPQHF. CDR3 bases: TGTGCCACCAGCCCCGCCGACTCAACTAGCAATCAGCCCCAGCATTTT.

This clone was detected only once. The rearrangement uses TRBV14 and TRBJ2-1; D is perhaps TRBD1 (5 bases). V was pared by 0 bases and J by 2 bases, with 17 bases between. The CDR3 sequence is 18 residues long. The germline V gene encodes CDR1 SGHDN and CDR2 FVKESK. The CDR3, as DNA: TGTGCCAGCAGCCAAGATAGGGGCAGCACCGCTCCCTACAATGAGCAGTTCTTC. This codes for CASSQDRGSTAPYNEQFF.

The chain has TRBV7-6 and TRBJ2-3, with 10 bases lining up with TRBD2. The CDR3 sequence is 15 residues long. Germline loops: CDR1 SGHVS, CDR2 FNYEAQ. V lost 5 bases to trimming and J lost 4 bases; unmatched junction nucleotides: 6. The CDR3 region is CASSPAGGAPDTQYF. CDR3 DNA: TGTGCCAGCAGCCCAGCGGGGGGGGCCCCAGATACGCAGTATTTT.

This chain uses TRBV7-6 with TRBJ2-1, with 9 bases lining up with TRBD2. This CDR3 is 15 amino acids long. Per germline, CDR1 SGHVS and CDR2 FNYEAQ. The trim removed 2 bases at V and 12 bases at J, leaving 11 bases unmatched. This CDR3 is CASSLWSSGMEVQFF. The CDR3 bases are TGTGCCAGCAGCTTATGGTCTAGCGGGATGGAAGTGCAGTTCTTC.

CDR3 DNA sequence: TGTGCCACCAGTGATTGGGCCGGGGAGCTGTTTTTT. Translation: CATSDWAGELFF. The chain is built from TRBV24-1 and TRBJ2-2; D is undetermined. The CDR3 is 12 residues long. Germline lookup yields CDR1 KGHDR and CDR2 SFDVKD. The V end was cut by 2 bases, the J end by 6 bases, with 3 bases between.

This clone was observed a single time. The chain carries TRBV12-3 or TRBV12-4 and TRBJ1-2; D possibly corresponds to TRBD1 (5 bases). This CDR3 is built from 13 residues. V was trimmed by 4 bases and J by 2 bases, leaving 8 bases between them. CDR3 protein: CASSSRQNYGYTF. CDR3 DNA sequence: TGTGCCAGCAGTTCCCGACAGAACTATGGCTACACCTTC.

The CDR3 reads CASSPPDRGQLTEAFF. The CDR3 nucleotides are TGTGCCAGCAGCCCACCCGACAGGGGGCAGTTGACTGAAGCTTTCTTT. V is TRBV7-9 and J is TRBJ1-1; TRBD1 matches 10 bases. The CDR3 spans 16 residues. With 5 bases clipped from V and 5 bases from J, the junction kept 11 bases outside the gene matches. Germline assignment: CDR1 SEHNR and CDR2 FQNEAQ (reference sequence).

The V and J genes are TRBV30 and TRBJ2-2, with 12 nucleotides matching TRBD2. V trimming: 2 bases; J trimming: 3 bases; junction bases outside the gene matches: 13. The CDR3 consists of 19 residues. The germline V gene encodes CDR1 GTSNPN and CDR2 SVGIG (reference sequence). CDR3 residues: CAWSIRLAGEVLHTGELFF. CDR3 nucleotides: TGTGCCTGGAGTATTAGACTAGCGGGAGAAGTTTTACACACCGGGGAGCTGTTTTTT.

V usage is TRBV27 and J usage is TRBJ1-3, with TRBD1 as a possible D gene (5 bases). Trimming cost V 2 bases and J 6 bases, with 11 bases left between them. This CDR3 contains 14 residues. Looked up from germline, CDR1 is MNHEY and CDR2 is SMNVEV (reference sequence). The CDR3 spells CASSLGGLENTIYF. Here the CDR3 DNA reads TGTGCCAGCAGTTTAGGGGGACTTGAAAACACCATATATTTT.

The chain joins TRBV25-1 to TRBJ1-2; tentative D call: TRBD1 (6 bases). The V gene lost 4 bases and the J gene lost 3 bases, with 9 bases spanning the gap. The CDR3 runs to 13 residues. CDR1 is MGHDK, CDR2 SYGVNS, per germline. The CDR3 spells CASSVDSDYGYTF. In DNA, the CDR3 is TGTGCCAGCAGTGTGGACAGCGACTATGGCTACACCTTC.

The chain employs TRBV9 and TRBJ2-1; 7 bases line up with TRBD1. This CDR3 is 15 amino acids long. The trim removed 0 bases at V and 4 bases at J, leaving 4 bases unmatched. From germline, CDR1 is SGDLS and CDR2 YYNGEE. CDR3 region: CASSVEGTVYNEQFF. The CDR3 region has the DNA TGTGCCAGCAGCGTAGAAGGGACAGTTTACAATGAGCAGTTCTTC.